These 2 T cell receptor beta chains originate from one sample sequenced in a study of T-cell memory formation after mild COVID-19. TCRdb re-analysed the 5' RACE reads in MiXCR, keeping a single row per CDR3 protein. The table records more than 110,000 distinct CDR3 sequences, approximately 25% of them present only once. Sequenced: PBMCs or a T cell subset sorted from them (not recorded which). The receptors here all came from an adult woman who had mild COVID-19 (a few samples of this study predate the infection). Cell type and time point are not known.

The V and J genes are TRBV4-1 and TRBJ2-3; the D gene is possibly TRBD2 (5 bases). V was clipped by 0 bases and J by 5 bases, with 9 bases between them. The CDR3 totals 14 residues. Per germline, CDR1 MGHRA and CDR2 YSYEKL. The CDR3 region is CASSQEISGDTQYF. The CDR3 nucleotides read TGCGCCAGCAGCCAAGAGATCAGCGGAGATACGCAGTATTTT.

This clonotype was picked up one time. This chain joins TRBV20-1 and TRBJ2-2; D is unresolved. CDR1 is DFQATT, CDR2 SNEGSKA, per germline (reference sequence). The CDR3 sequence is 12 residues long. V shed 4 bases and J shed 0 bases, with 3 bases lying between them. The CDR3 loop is CSAIANTGELFF. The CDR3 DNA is TGCAGTGCTATAGCGAACACCGGGGAGCTGTTTTTT.